This T cell receptor beta chain originates from a study of blood T cell repertoires in COVID-19. Study-level information: Acute and convalescent COVID-19 samples came from the United States, Italy and Spain. In each case, the material was cDNA or gDNA derived from T cells, B-cell-depleted T cells, or PBMCs.

Original processing methods: From reference gene primer amplification, estimates of nucleated cell counts were derived. The data were produced by immunoSEQ multiplex PCR, yet TCRdb's version contains in-frame clones alone and is incomplete. From that table come the V and J calls and clone size; the DNA was used to work out D and trimming. The table includes 410,000 or so clones, 80% to 90% detected once. Trimming pared 4 bases from V and 2 bases from J, leaving 4 bases between. The germline V gene encodes CDR1 SGHKS and CDR2 YYEKEE (reference sequence). The CDR3 runs to 11 residues. Sequenced: peripheral blood. J is TRBJ2-7 and V is TRBV5-5, with no clear D. This TCR was sampled from a young woman with active or convalescent COVID-19. CDR3 region: CASSPAYEQYF. CDR3 coding DNA: TGTGCCAGCAGCCCGGCCTACGAGCAGTACTTC.